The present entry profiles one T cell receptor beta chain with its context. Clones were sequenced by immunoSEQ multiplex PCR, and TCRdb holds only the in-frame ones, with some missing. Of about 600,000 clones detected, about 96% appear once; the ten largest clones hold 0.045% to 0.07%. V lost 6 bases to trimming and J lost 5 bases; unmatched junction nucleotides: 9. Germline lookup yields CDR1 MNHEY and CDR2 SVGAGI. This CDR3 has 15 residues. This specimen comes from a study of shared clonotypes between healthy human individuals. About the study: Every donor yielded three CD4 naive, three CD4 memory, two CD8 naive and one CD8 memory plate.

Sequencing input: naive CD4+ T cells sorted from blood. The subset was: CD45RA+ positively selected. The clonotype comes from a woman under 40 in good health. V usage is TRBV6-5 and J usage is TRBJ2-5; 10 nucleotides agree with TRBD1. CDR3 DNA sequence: TGTGCCAGCAGAAGAGACAGGGGGCGCGGGGAGACCCAGTACTTC. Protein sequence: CASRRDRGRGETQYF.